Sequencing of this T cell receptor beta chain was carried out in a study of blood T cell repertoires in COVID-19. The V and J ends lost 5 bases and 2 bases respectively, with 10 bases between them. Germline V gene lookup returns CDR1 SNHLY and CDR2 FYNNEI. The CDR3 totals 14 residues. Repertoires were generated with immunoSEQ multiplex PCR, while TCRdb's copy carries only in-frame clones and drops some. The sample has around 34,000 clones, roughly 80% seen once. This clonotype originated in a woman between 65 and 79 years old with acute or convalescent COVID-19. The specimen was peripheral blood. V and J are TRBV2 and TRBJ2-1; D is possibly TRBD2 (6 bases). In DNA form, the CDR3 reads TGTGCCAGCAGTCGGGACTTCACCTACAATGAGCAGTTCTTC. Translating gives CASSRDFTYNEQFF.